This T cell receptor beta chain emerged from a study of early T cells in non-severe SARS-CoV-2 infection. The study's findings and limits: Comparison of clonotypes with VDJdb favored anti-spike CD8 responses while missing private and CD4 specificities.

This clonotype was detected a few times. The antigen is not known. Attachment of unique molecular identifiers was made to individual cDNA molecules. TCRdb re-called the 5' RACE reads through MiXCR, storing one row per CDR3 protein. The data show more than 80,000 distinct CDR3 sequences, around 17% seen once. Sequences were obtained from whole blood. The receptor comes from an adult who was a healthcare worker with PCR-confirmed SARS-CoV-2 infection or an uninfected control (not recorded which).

CDR3 residues: CASSDSGEMGEQYF. CDR3 bases: TGTGCCAGCAGTGATTCAGGGGAAATGGGAGAGCAGTACTTC. The V and J genes are TRBV2 and TRBJ2-7; D possibly corresponds to TRBD1 (6 bases). From germline, CDR1 is SNHLY and CDR2 FYNNEI. The CDR3 totals 14 residues. The V end lost 3 bases, the J end lost 7 bases, and 16 bases lay between the germline ends.